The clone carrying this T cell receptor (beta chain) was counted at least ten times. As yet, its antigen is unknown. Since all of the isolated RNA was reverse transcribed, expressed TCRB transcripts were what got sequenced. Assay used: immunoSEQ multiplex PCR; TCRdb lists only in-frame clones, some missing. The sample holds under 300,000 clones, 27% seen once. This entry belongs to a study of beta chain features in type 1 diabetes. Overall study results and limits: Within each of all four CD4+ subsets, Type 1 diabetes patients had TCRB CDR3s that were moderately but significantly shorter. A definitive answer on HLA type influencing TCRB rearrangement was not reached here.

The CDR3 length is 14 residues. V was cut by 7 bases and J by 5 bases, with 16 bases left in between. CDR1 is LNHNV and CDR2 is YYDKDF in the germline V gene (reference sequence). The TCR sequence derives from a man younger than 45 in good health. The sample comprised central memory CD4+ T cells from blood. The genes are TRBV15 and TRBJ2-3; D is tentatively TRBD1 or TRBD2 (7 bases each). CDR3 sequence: CATTSGGAGDTQYF. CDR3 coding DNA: TGTGCCACCACCTCAGGGGGGGCTGGAGATACGCAGTATTTT.